The 4 T cell receptor beta chains listed next were all sequenced from one sample in a study of vaccination and CD4 T cells after COVID-19. The Oncomine TCR Beta short-read assay sequenced DNA from cultured CD4+ T cells. TCRdb fed the PCR reads into MiXCR, producing one record per CDR3 protein. This sample has 15,000 to 20,000 distinct CDR3 sequences; roughly 57% occur once, and the top ten carry over 7.5%. These TCRs' antigens remain unknown. Treatment noted: roughly ten-day PBMC culture with coronavirus spike peptide pools or control peptides (ViraFEST assay). The sequenced material came from CD4+ T cells from blood, cultured in vitro. All receptors derive from a human donor who had recovered from COVID-19.

V gene TRBV20-1 combines with J gene TRBJ2-3, with TRBD2 identical over 11 bases. This CDR3 contains 18 residues. Trimming removed 3 bases from V and 2 bases from J; junction bases left unmatched: 13. The germline V gene encodes CDR1 DFQATT and CDR2 SNEGSKA (reference sequence). CDR3 DNA: TGCAGTGCTAGCCAACTAGCGGGAGCCCACCGCCCCACAGATACGCAGTATTTT. Amino acids: CSASQLAGAHRPTDTQYF.

This chain connects TRBV20-1 to TRBJ1-4; tentatively, D is TRBD1 (5 bases). The CDR3 extends over 12 amino acids. V lost 5 bases and J 8 bases, leaving 12 bases between the germline ends. Looked up from germline, CDR1 is DFQATT and CDR2 is SNEGSKA (reference sequence). CDR3 coding DNA: TGCAGTGCTTTGGGGGACCGGGAAAAACTGTTTTTT. Translating it yields CSALGDREKLFF.

The chain couples TRBV24-1 to TRBJ1-2, with 9 bases aligning to TRBD1. Germline V gene sequence: CDR1 KGHDR, CDR2 SFDVKD. The CDR3 is 15 residues long. J gave up 5 bases and V 3 bases, and 6 bases lay outside the gene matches. CDR3 region: CATSDNPGQGYGYTF. Written as DNA, the CDR3 is TGTGCCACCAGTGATAATCCGGGACAGGGATATGGCTACACCTTC.

The chain links TRBV29-1 to TRBJ2-3, with D perhaps matching TRBD2 (5 bases). V was pared by 5 bases and J by 2 bases, with 11 bases between. The CDR3 loop spans 13 amino acids. Germline CDR1 is SQVTM and CDR2 is ANQGSEA. The CDR3 reads CSVSTGFTDTQYF. The CDR3 DNA reads as TGCAGCGTTTCCACGGGGTTCACAGATACGCAGTATTTT.